The rows below give T cell receptor beta chains drawn from one sample of a study of long-term antiretroviral therapy in people with HIV. Assay used: immunoSEQ multiplex PCR; TCRdb lists only in-frame clones, some missing. The sample contains under 20,000 clones, around 84% of which appear only once. The sequencing used unsorted PBMCs, collected 0.3 years after starting antiretroviral therapy. All receptors derive from a woman between 45 and 65 years old with HIV. Each CDR3 is given with its conserved first and last residue. A D gene is named only where the DNA matches it firmly. Clone size is stated in some rows and not others, as once, few, many or a class when expanded.

D,size,V,CDR3
-,-,TRBV7-8,CASSLIESSYNSPLHF
-,-,TRBV21-1,CASSKLQGGLNTGELFF
-,-,TRBV14,CASSQAAPQGKQYF
TRBD2,-,TRBV5-1,CASSSLAGGGTGELFF
TRBD1,-,TRBV5-1,CASSSRDRVWYEQYF
TRBD1,-,TRBV27,CASSFWTGSTGELFF
-,few,TRBV9,CASSLGDGYTF
-,-,TRBV27,CASSLTAVWRQFF
TRBD1,few,TRBV19,CASSANSGGHNYGYTF
-,-,TRBV9,CASSGRSSGANVLTF
-,-,TRBV11-2,CASSKPAFGSGSPLHF
-,-,TRBV30,CAWRLGGNTEAFF
-,-,TRBV7-9,CASGGGTQYF
-,-,TRBV14,CASSHTDTQYF
TRBD1,-,TRBV10-3,CAISDGTGGEAFF
TRBD2,-,TRBV9,CASSVSGGVKTDTQYF
TRBD1,-,TRBV7-9,CASSSDRDSYGYTF
TRBD1,medium-sized,TRBV5-5,CASSLGTGGLEEQYF
-,-,TRBV6-5,CASSYSKGGKNIQYF
-,-,TRBV15,CATSRTRTANTEAFF
-,-,TRBV5-5,CASSPNPRAKNIQYF
-,once,TRBV11-2,CASTPWEGARGYEQYF
-,-,TRBV21-1,CASSQKSKVRQRGYTF